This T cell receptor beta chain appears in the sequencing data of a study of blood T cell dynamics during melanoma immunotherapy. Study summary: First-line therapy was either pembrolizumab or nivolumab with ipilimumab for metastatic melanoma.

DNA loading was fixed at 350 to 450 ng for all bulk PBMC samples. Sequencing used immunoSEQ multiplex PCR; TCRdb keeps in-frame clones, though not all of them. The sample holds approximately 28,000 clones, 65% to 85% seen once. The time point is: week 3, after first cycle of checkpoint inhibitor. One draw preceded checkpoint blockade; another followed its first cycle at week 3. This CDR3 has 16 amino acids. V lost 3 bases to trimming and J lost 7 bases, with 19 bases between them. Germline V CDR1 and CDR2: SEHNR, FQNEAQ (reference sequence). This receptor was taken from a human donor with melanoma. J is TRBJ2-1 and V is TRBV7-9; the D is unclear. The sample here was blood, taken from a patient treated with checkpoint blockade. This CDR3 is CASSLVLFGSGNEQFF. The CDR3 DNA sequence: TGTGCCAGCAGCTTGGTGCTTTTTGGGTCTGGGAATGAGCAGTTCTTC.